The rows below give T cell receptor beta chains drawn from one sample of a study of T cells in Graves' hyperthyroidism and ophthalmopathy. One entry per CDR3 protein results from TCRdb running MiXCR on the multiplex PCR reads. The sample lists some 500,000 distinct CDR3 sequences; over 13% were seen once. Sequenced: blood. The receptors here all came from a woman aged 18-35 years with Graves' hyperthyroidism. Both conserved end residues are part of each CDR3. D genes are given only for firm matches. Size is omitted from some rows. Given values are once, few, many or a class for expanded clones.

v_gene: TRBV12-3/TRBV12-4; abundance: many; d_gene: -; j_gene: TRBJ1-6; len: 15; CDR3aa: CASSLNILYNSPLHF; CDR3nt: TGTGCCAGCAGTTTAAACATCCTCTATAATTCACCCCTCCACTTT
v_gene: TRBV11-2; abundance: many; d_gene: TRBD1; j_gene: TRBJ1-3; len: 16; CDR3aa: CASSFRDRGPGNTIYF; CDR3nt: TGTGCCAGCAGCTTCCGGGACAGGGGGCCTGGAAACACCATATATTTT
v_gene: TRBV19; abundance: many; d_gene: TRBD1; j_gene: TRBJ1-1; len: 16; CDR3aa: CASSIPRRTGFTEAFF; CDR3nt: TGTGCCAGTAGTATACCCCGACGGACAGGGTTCACTGAAGCTTTCTTT
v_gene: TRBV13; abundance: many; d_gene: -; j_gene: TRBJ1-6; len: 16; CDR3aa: CASSSKLGGGLSPLHF; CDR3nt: TGTGCCAGCAGCTCAAAACTTGGGGGAGGGCTTTCACCCCTCCACTTT
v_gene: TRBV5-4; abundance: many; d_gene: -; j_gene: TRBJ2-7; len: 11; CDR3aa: CASSWAGEQYF; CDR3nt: TGTGCCAGCAGCTGGGCGGGAGAGCAGTACTTC
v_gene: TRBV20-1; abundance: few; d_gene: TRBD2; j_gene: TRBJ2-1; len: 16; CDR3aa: CSASPIGTSFNNEQFF; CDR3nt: TGCAGTGCTTCACCCATCGGGACTAGCTTTAACAATGAGCAGTTCTTC
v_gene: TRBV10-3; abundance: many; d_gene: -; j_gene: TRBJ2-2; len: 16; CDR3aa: CAIQALATLNTGELFF; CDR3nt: TGTGCCATTCAAGCCTTAGCTACTTTAAACACCGGGGAGCTGTTTTTT
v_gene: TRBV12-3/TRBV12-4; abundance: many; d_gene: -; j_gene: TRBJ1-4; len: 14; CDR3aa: CASFSGTNNEKLFF; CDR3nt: TGTGCCAGCTTCAGCGGGACAAATAATGAAAAACTGTTTTTT
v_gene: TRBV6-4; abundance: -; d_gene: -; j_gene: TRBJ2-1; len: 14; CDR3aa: CASVLTTSYNEQFF; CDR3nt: TGTGCCAGCGTACTTACTACCTCCTACAATGAGCAGTTCTTC
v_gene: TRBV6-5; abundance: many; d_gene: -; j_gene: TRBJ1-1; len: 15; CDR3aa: CASSYSKGMNTEAFF; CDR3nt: TGTGCCAGCAGTTACTCGAAGGGGATGAACACTGAAGCTTTCTTT
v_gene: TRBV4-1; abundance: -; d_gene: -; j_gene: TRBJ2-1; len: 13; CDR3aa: CASSHPRGNEQFF; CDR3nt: TGCGCCAGCAGCCACCCTCGAGGGAATGAGCAGTTCTTC
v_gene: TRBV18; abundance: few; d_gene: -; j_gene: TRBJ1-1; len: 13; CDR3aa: CASSRDPYTEAFF; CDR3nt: TGTGCCAGCTCAAGGGACCCCTACACTGAAGCTTTCTTT
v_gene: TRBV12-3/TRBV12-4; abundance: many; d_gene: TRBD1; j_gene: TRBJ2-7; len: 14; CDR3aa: CASAPTGGRREQYF; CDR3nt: TGTGCCAGCGCCCCTACAGGGGGCCGCCGCGAGCAGTACTTC
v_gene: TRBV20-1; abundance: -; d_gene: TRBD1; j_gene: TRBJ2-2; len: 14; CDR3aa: CSARGGQGAGELFF; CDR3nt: TGCAGTGCTAGGGGGGGACAGGGGGCCGGGGAGCTGTTTTTT
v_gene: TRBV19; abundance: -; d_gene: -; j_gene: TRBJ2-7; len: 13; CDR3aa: CASTPGDSYEQYF; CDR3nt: TGTGCCAGTACACCCGGAGACTCCTACGAGCAGTACTTC
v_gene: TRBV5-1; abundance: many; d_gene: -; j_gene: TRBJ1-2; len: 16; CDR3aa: CASSLDPTRTNDGYTF; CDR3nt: TGCGCCAGCAGCTTGGATCCAACTAGGACAAACGATGGCTACACCTTC
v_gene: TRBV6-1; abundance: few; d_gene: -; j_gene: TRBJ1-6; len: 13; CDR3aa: CATRRGAASPLHF; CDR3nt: TGTGCCACCCGACGGGGGGCCGCCTCACCCCTCCACTTT
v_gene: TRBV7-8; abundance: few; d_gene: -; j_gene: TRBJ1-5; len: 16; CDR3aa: CASSPRWGGSNQPQHF; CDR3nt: TGTGCCAGCAGCCCCCGCTGGGGGGGGAGCAATCAGCCCCAGCATTTT
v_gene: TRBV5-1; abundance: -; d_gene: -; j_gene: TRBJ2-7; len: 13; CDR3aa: CASSLIVLGEQYF; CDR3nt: TGCGCCAGCAGCTTGATAGTCTTGGGGGAGCAGTACTTC
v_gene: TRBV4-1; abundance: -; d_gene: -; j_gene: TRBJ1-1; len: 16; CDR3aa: CASSRWGAAKNTEAFF; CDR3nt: TGCGCCAGCAGCCGCTGGGGTGCAGCTAAGAACACTGAAGCTTTCTTT
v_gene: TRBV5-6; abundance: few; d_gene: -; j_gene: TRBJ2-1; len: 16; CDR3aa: CASSLLAGRWYNEQFF; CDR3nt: TGTGCCAGCAGCTTATTGGCCGGGAGATGGTACAATGAGCAGTTCTTC
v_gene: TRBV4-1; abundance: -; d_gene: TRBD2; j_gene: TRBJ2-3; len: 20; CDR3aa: CASSPTRGLAGGVGTDTQYF; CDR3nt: TGCGCCAGCAGCCCGACCCGGGGACTAGCGGGGGGGGTCGGCACAGATACGCAGTATTTT
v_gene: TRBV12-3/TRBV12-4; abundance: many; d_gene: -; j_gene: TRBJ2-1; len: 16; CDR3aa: CATLSSFPGSQGEQFF; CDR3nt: TGTGCCACCTTATCCTCCTTCCCGGGCAGCCAAGGTGAGCAGTTCTTC
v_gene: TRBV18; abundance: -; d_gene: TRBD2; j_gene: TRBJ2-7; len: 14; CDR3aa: CASSPAGGGYEQYF; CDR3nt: TGTGCCAGCTCACCAGCGGGAGGGGGATACGAGCAGTACTTC
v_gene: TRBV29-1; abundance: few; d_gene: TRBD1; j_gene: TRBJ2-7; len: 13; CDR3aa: CSVSGTGGYEQYF; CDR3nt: TGCAGCGTCTCCGGGACAGGGGGCTACGAGCAGTACTTC
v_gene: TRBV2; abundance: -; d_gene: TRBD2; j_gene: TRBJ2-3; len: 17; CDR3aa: CACRPGLAGGSTDTQYF; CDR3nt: TGTGCCTGTAGGCCGGGACTAGCGGGAGGCAGCACAGACACGCAGTATTTT
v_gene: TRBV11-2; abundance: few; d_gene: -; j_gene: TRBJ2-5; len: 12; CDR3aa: CAGSTSAGTQYF; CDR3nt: TGTGCCGGCAGCACCTCAGCGGGGACCCAGTACTTC